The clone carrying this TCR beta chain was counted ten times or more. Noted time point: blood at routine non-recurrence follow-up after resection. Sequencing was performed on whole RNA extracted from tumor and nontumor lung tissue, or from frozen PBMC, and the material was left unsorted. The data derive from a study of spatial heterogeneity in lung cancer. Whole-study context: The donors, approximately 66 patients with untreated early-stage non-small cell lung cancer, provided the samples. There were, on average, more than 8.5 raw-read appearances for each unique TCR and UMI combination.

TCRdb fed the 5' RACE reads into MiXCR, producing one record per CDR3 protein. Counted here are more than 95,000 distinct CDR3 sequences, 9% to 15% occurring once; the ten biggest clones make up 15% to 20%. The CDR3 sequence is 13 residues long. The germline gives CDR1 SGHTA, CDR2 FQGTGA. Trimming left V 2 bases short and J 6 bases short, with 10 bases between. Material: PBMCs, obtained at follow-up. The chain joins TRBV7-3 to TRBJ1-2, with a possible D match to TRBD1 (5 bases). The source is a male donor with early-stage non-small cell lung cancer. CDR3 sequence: CASSLGAGDGYTF. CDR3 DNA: TGTGCCAGCAGCTTAGGGGCCGGGGATGGCTACACCTTC.